This T cell receptor (beta chain) was sequenced for a study of control samples from healthy donors and cancer patients. Here immunoSEQ multiplex PCR was the method, and the copy in TCRdb shows in-frame clones only, minus some. The sample consists of 150,000 or so clones, 94% of them appearing once. With 11 bases removed from V and 6 bases from J, the gap between germline ends came to 8 bases. The CDR3 runs to 10 residues. Germline V gives CDR1 SGHTA, CDR2 FQGTGA. This sequence joins TRBV7-3 and TRBJ1-3; D gene ambiguous. The source material was blood. The receptor's source is a woman between 40 and 50 years old in good health. The CDR3 is CAPWANTIYF. CDR3 DNA: TGTGCCCCTTGGGCAAACACCATATATTTT. The full variable domain, completed using reference TRBV7-3 and TRBJ1-3, is GAGVSQTPSNKVTEKGKYVELRCDPISGHTALYWYRQSLGQGPEFLIYFQGTGAADDSGLPNDRFFAVRPEGSVSTLKIQRTERGDSAVYLCAPWANTIYFGEGSWLTVV.